This TCR beta chain is drawn from a study of molecular identifiers for immune sequencing clone quantification. The V gene lost 2 bases and the J gene lost 2 bases, with 9 bases spanning the gap. Germline CDR1 MGHRA, CDR2 YSYEKL. The CDR3 covers 14 residues. TCRdb used MiXCR to reprocess the PCR reads, holding one entry per CDR3 protein. Among about 500,000 distinct CDR3 sequences listed, roughly 23% were seen once. The specimen was naive CD8+ T cells from blood, with Jurkat cell RNA spiked in. This sample's subset: FACS-sorted CD8+CD4-CCR7+CD45RA+ naive T cells. The rearrangement links TRBV4-1 to TRBJ2-5, with D tentatively TRBD2 (5 bases). This clonotype was obtained from a human donor in good health. Some libraries in this study had Jurkat cell RNA spiked in. In DNA form, the CDR3 reads TGCGCCAGCAGCCAACACCCGGGACAAGAGACCCAGTACTTC. Its protein product is CASSQHPGQETQYF.